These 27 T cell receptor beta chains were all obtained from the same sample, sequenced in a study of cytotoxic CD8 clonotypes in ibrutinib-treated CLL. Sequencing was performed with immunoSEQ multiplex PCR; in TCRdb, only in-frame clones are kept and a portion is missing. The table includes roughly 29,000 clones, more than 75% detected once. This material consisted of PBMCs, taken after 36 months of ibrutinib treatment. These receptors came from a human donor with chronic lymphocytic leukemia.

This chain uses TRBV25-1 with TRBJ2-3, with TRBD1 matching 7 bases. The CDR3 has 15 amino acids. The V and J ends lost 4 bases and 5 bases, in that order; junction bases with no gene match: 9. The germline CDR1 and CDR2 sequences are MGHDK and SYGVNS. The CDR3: CASSGPGTVEDTQYF. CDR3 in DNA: TGTGCCAGCAGTGGGCCCGGGACAGTAGAAGATACGCAGTATTTT.

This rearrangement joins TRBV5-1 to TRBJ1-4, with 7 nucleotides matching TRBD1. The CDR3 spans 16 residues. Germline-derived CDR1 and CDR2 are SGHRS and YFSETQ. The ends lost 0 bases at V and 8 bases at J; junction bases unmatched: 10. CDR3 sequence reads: CASSLGYRGSGEKLFF. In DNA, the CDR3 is TGCGCCAGCAGCTTGGGGTACAGGGGATCTGGGGAAAAACTGTTTTTT.

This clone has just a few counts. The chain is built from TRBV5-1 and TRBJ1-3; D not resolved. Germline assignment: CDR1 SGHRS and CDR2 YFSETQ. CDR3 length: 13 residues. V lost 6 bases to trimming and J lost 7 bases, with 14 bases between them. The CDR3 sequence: CASKKGLSNTIYF. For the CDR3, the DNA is TGCGCCAGCAAAAAGGGATTAAGCAACACCATATATTTT.

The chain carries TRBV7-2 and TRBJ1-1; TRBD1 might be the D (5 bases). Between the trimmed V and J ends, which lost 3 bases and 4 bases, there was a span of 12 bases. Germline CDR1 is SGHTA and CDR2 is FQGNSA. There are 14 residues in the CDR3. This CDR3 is CASSLLGEATEAFF. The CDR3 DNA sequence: TGTGCCAGCAGCTTGCTGGGGGAGGCCACTGAAGCTTTCTTT.

CDR3 protein: CAWRGIDNTEAFF. In DNA, the CDR3 is TGTGCCTGGAGGGGGATAGATAACACTGAAGCTTTCTTT. J is TRBJ1-1 and V is TRBV30; the D is unclear. Trimming took off 3 bases at V and 2 bases at J, with 10 bases between the two ends. The CDR3 sequence is 13 residues long. Germline CDR1 GTSNPN, CDR2 SVGIG (reference sequence).

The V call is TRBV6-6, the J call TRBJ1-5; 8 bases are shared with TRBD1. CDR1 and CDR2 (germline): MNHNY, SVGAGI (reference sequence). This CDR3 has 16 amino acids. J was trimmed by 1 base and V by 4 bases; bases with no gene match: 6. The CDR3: CASSWGGQGSNQPQHF. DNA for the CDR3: TGTGCCAGCAGTTGGGGCGGACAGGGAAGCAATCAGCCCCAGCATTTT.

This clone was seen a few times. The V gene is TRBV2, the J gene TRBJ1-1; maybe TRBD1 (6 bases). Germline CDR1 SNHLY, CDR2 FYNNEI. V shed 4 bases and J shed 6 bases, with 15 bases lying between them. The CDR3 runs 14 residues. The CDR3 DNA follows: TGTGCCAGCAGTGTTCGGGACATCGTGGCTGAAGCTTTCTTT. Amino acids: CASSVRDIVAEAFF.

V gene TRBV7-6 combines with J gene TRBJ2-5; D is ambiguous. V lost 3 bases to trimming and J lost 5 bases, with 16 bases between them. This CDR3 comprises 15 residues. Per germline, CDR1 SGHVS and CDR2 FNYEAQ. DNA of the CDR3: TGTGCCAGCAGCTTTGAGGTTCTTGAAGCTGAGACCCAGTACTTC. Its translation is CASSFEVLEAETQYF.

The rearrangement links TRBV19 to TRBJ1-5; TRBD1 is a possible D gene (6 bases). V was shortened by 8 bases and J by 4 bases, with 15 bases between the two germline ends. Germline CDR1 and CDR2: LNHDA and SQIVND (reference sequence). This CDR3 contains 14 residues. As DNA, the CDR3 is TGTGCCAGTGGGCCCGGACAGAAGAATCAGCCCCAGCATTTT. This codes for CASGPGQKNQPQHF.

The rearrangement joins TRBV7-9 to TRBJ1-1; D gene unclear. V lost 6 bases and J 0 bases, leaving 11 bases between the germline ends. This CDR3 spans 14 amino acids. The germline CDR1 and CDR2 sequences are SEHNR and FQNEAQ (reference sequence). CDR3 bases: TGTGCCAGCAGTCTACCCCCTCTGAACACTGAAGCTTTCTTT. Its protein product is CASSLPPLNTEAFF.

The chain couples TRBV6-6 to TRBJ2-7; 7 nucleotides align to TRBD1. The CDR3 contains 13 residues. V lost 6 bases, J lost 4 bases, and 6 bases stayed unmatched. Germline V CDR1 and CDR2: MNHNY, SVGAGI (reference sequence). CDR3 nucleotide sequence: TGTGCCAGCAGATCAAACAGGGGTTACGAGCAGTACTTC. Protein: CASRSNRGYEQYF.

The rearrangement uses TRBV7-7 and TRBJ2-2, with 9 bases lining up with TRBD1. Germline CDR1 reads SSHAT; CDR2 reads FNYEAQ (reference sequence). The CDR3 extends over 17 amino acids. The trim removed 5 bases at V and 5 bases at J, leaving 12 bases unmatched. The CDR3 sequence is CASSPAFDRGSTGELFF. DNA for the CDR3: TGTGCCAGCAGCCCAGCTTTCGACAGGGGGTCAACCGGGGAGCTGTTTTTT.

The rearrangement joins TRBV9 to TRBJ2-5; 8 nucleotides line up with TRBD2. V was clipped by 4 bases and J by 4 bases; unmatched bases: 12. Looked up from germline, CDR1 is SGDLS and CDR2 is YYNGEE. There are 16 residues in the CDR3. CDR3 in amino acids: CASSPREGWVGETQYF. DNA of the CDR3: TGTGCCAGCAGCCCACGGGAGGGGTGGGTAGGAGAGACCCAGTACTTC.

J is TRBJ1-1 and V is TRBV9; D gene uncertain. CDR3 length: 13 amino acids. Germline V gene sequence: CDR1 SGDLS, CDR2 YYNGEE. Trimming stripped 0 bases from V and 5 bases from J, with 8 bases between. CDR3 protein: CASSVASGTEAFF. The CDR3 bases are TGTGCCAGCAGCGTAGCGTCGGGAACTGAAGCTTTCTTT.

CDR3 protein: CASSQGPLDTNTYEQYF. The CDR3 bases are TGTGCCAGCAGCCAAGGTCCTTTGGACACCAATACCTACGAGCAGTACTTC. The V call is TRBV4-2, the J call TRBJ2-7; tentatively, D is TRBD1 (5 bases). Germline lookup yields CDR1 LGHNA and CDR2 YNFKEQ. Trimming pared 1 base from V and 2 bases from J, leaving 18 bases between. CDR3 length: 17 residues.

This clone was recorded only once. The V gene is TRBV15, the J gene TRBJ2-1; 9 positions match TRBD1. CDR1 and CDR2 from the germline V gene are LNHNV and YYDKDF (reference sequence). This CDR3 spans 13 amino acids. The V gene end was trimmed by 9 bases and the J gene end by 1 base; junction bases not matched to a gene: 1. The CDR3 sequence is CATDRGSYNEQFF. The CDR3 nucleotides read TGTGCCACGGACAGGGGTTCCTACAATGAGCAGTTCTTC. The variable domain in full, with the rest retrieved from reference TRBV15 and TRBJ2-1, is DAMVIQNPRYQVTQFGKPVTLSCSQTLNHNVMYWYQQKSSQAPKLLFHYYDKDFNNEADTPDNFQSRRPNTSFCFLDIRSPGLGDTAMYLCATDRGSYNEQFFGPGTRLTVL.

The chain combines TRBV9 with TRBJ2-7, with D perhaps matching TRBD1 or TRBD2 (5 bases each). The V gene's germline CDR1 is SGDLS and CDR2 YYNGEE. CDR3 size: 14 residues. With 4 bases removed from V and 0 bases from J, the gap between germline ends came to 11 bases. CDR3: CASSKEGLSYEQYF. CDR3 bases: TGTGCCAGCAGCAAAGAGGGGCTCTCCTACGAGCAGTACTTC.

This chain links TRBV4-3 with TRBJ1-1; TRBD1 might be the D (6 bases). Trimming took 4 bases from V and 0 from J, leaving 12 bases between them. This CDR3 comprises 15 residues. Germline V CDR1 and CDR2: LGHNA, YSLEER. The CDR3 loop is CASSPRGGMNTEAFF. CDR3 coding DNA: TGCGCCAGCAGCCCCCGAGGGGGAATGAACACTGAAGCTTTCTTT.

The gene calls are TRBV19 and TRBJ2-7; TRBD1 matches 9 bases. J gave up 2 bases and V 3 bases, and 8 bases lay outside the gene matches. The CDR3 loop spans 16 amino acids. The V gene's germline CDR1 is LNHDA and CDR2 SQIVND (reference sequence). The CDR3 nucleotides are TGTGCCAGTAGTATGCACGGACAGGGGTTGACCTACGAGCAGTACTTC. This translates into CASSMHGQGLTYEQYF.

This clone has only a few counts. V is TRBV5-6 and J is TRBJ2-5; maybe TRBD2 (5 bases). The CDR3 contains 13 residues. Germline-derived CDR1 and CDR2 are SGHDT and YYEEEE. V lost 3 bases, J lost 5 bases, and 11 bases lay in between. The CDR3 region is CASSSDLLETQYF. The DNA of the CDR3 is TGTGCCAGCAGCTCGGACTTGTTGGAGACCCAGTACTTC.

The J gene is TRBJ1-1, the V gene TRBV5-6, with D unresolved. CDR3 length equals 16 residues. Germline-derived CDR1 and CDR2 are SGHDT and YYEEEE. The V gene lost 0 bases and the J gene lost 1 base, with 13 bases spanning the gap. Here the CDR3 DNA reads TGTGCCAGCAGCTTGGCCTGGAAAAACACGAACACTGAAGCTTTCTTT. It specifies CASSLAWKNTNTEAFF.

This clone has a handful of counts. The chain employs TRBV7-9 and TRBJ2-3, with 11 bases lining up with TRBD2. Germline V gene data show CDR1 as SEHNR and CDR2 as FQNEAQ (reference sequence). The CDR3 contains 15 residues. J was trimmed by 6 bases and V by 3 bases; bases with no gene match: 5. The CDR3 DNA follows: TGTGCCAGCAGCTTTAGCGGGGGGGCGTCGGATACGCAGTATTTT. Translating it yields CASSFSGGASDTQYF.

The CDR3 is CAISEGGTQYF. The DNA for the CDR3 is TGTGCCATCAGTGAGGGGGGGACCCAGTACTTC. The chain has TRBV10-3 and TRBJ2-5, with D perhaps assigned TRBD1 or TRBD2 (5 bases each). V was pared by 2 bases and J by 7 bases, with 5 bases between. Germline loops: CDR1 ENHRY, CDR2 SYGVKD. The CDR3 has 11 amino acids.

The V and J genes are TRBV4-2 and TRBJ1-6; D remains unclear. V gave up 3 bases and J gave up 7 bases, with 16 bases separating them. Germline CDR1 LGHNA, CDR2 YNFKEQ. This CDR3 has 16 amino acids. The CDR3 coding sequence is TGTGCCAGCAGCCAGGCCTGGAGTACAGTCAATTCACCCCTCCACTTT. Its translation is CASSQAWSTVNSPLHF.

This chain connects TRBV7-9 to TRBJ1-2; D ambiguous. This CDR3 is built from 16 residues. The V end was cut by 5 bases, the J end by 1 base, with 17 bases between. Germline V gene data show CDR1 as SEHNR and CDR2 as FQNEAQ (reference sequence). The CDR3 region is CASSQQKLTDNYGYTF. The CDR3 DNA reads TGTGCCAGCAGCCAGCAAAAATTGACGGATAACTATGGCTACACCTTC.

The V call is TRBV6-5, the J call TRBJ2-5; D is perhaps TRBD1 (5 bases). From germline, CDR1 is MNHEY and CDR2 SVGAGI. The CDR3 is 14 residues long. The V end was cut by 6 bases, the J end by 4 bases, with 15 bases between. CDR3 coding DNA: TGTGCCAGCAGAGTTACAGGCGGACGAGAGACCCAGTACTTC. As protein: CASRVTGGRETQYF.

Here the CDR3 DNA reads TGCGCCAGCAGCTTGGATTGGGGGCAGGAGAACTATGGCTACACCTTC. This codes for CASSLDWGQENYGYTF. V gene TRBV5-1 combines with J gene TRBJ1-2; perhaps TRBD1 as D (6 bases). Germline-derived CDR1 and CDR2 are SGHRS and YFSETQ. The CDR3 has 16 residues. V was clipped by 0 bases and J by 2 bases, with 14 bases between them.